The T cell receptor (beta chain) under discussion was sequenced for a study of PD-1 blockade in classical Hodgkin lymphoma. Sequencing used immunoSEQ multiplex PCR; TCRdb keeps in-frame clones, though not all of them. Of approximately 99,000 clones in the sample, 80% to 90% were seen once. As regards this clone: Its matching antigen is unknown.

This CDR3 is built from 14 residues. V lost 5 bases to trimming and J lost 9 bases, with 17 bases between them. Germline V gene lookup returns CDR1 PRHDT and CDR2 FYEKMQ (reference sequence). All trial patients relapsed after autologous stem cell transplantation. The patients, who had relapsed/refractory classical Hodgkin lymphoma, achieved best responses of complete response, partial response or progressive disease. Findings of the study overall: Newly diagnosed patients reportedly had lower baseline TCR diversity than healthy donors.

The source of this sequence is a human donor with classical Hodgkin lymphoma. The sample consisted of peripheral blood mononuclear cells (PBMCs), taken before the second cycle of nivolumab. This sequence joins TRBV13 and TRBJ2-1; either TRBD1 or TRBD2 may supply D (5 bases each). CDR3 DNA: TGTGCCAGCAGCCATTCGGGGCCAAATATTGAGCAGTTCTTC. Protein: CASSHSGPNIEQFF.